The source of this T cell receptor beta chain is a study of cytomegalovirus exposure and HLA in healthy donors (dated by TCRdb to between 2016 and 2019). About the investigation overall: According to a later analysis, one platform produced both the roughly 120 validation repertoires and the roughly 660 repertoires of the first cohort. To predict cytomegalovirus infection status, the study combined high-throughput TCR immunosequencing, statistical association of individual TCRs with disease status, and machine learning. Along with the roughly 670-subject first cohort, a separate validation cohort of 120 different subjects was used. The study aimed to test whether cataloging public T cell receptors could reveal signatures of past pathogen exposure. Overall results and qualifications from the work: A few of the identified cytomegalovirus-associated TCR beta chains were confirmed in vitro to be specific for cytomegalovirus antigens. In the study, some 180 TCR beta chains were listed as associated with cytomegalovirus. According to the authors, the approach could potentially be generalized to other disease states and immunological phenotypes. In a later analysis, TCRs clustered in the first cohort were found to also tend to co-occur in the approximately 110 validation repertoires, with approximately 95% of cluster scores above 0. Across donors, most TCR sequences were observed very rarely, whereas some public TCRs were present in many individuals. The classifier was reported to diagnose cytomegalovirus status with high specificity and sensitivity in both the original and validation cohorts. A later analysis lacked HLA typing for the validation cohort, so it scored co-occurrence in that cohort across all 120 repertoires.

Libraries came from the immunoSEQ multiplex PCR assay. As for the authors' bioinformatics: To diagnose cytomegalovirus status from the catalog of TCR beta chain sequences, a statistical classification framework was built. The table was pulled from immuneACCESS by TCRdb, which kept in-frame rearrangements only. Such tables lose some clones; where checked, under half of the loss comes from unresolved V genes, and the rest has no known cause. V, J and clone size were drawn from that table, and D and trimming were deduced from the DNA. The sample table shows under 200,000 clones, and 80% to 90% are seen once. The ten largest clonotypes hold 2% to 2.5% of the sample. Comments on this clone: It lacks a known antigen. There are no base qualities to consult, and no much larger clone falls within one base.

Donors formed part of the validation cohort, which comprised over a hundred subjects and was distinct from the first cohort of under 850 subjects. Reading from cysteine to phenylalanine, the CDR3 counts 18 amino acids. CDR3 DNA only is kept here, 54 bases in frame from base 1. The germline V gene specifies LGHNA as CDR1 and YSLEER as CDR2. V lost 0 bases and J lost 3 bases, and the count of bases not matched to a germline gene is 12. The V and J genes are TRBV4-3 and TRBJ2-7, with 9 bases aligning to TRBD1. The TCR was taken from a woman younger than 35 in good health and CMV-seronegative. Sequencing used PBMCs. The DNA sequence follows: TGCGCCAGCAGCCAAGAAGATTCCCGGGACAGGGTCTTCTACGAGCAGTACTTC. Translated, it reads CASSQEDSRDRVFYEQYF.